These T cell receptor beta chains were read from a single sample in a study of T cell responses to AZD1222 COVID-19 vaccine. Only in-frame clones appear in the TCRdb table, and some are missing; sequencing was by immunoSEQ multiplex PCR. The table lists some 60,000 clones, 80% to 90% of them singletons. The sample in question was peripheral blood, obtained 28 days after the second AZD1222 dose. These receptors originate from an adult who received the AZD1222 COVID-19 vaccine. CDR3s include the opening cysteine and the closing phenylalanine or tryptophan. The D gene is left open where the match is weak. Clone size is shown for a subset of rows, as once, few, many or a class of expanded clone.

v_gene: TRBV19
d_gene: -
j_gene: TRBJ1-5
abundance: once
CDR3aa: CASSPTGSNQPQHF
CDR3nt: TGTGCCAGTAGTCCCACAGGTAGCAATCAGCCCCAGCATTTT

v_gene: TRBV30
d_gene: -
j_gene: TRBJ1-5
abundance: -
CDR3aa: CAWSPGVGQPQHF
CDR3nt: TGTGCCTGGAGTCCCGGGGTCGGACAGCCCCAGCATTTT

v_gene: TRBV4-3
d_gene: -
j_gene: TRBJ1-2
abundance: -
CDR3aa: CASSQDMANYGYTF
CDR3nt: TGCGCCAGCAGCCAAGATATGGCTAACTATGGCTACACCTTC

v_gene: TRBV2
d_gene: -
j_gene: TRBJ1-3
abundance: -
CDR3aa: CASSAARVTGNTIYF
CDR3nt: TGTGCCAGCAGTGCCGCGCGGGTCACTGGAAACACCATATATTTT

v_gene: TRBV5-1
d_gene: -
j_gene: TRBJ2-3
abundance: -
CDR3aa: CASSYSGTRSTDTQYF
CDR3nt: TGCGCCAGCAGCTACTCCGGGACAAGAAGCACAGATACGCAGTATTTT

v_gene: TRBV19
d_gene: TRBD2
j_gene: TRBJ2-3
abundance: -
CDR3aa: CASSNPAGATTDTQYF
CDR3nt: TGTGCCAGTAGTAATCCGGCGGGAGCCACCACAGATACGCAGTATTTT

v_gene: TRBV25-1
d_gene: -
j_gene: TRBJ2-1
abundance: -
CDR3aa: CASSFTRTDYNEQFF
CDR3nt: TGTGCCAGCAGTTTCACCAGGACAGACTACAATGAGCAGTTCTTC

v_gene: TRBV9
d_gene: TRBD2
j_gene: TRBJ2-6
abundance: few
CDR3aa: CASSVGGRADGANVLTF
CDR3nt: TGTGCCAGCAGCGTAGGCGGGAGGGCCGATGGGGCCAACGTCCTGACTTTC

v_gene: TRBV10-2
d_gene: TRBD1
j_gene: TRBJ1-4
abundance: few
CDR3aa: CASSKGDREGEKLFF
CDR3nt: TGCGCCAGCAGTAAGGGGGACAGGGAGGGAGAAAAACTGTTTTTT

v_gene: TRBV2
d_gene: TRBD2
j_gene: TRBJ2-2
abundance: -
CDR3aa: CASGGLAAGELFF
CDR3nt: TGTGCCAGCGGAGGACTAGCGGCCGGGGAGCTGTTTTTT

v_gene: TRBV6-4
d_gene: TRBD1
j_gene: TRBJ1-3
abundance: -
CDR3aa: CARYPGQGCGNTIYF
CDR3nt: TGTGCCAGGTATCCGGGACAGGGCTGTGGAAACACCATATATTTT

v_gene: TRBV7-6
d_gene: TRBD1
j_gene: TRBJ1-5
abundance: -
CDR3aa: CASSLGAGGTQQPQHF
CDR3nt: TGTGCCAGCAGCTTAGGGGCAGGGGGGACCCAACAGCCCCAGCATTTT

v_gene: TRBV6-5
d_gene: -
j_gene: TRBJ1-6
abundance: -
CDR3aa: CASSWDTSDSPLHF
CDR3nt: TGTGCCAGCAGTTGGGACACTTCGGATTCACCCCTCCACTTT

v_gene: TRBV24-1
d_gene: TRBD2
j_gene: TRBJ2-1
abundance: -
CDR3aa: CATSDSSFGASGVYNEQFF
CDR3nt: TGTGCCACCAGTGATTCTTCCTTCGGGGCTAGCGGGGTATACAATGAGCAGTTCTTC

v_gene: TRBV5-6
d_gene: -
j_gene: TRBJ1-4
abundance: -
CDR3aa: CASSLRARWGEKLFF
CDR3nt: TGTGCCAGCAGCTTACGAGCCCGGTGGGGTGAAAAACTGTTTTTT

v_gene: TRBV7-2
d_gene: -
j_gene: TRBJ2-7
abundance: -
CDR3aa: CASSTSGREQYF
CDR3nt: TGTGCCAGCAGCACTTCAGGGAGGGAGCAGTACTTC

v_gene: TRBV27
d_gene: -
j_gene: TRBJ2-1
abundance: -
CDR3aa: CASSLSRRAEEQFF
CDR3nt: TGTGCCAGCAGTTTATCAAGGCGGGCGGAGGAGCAGTTCTTC

v_gene: TRBV11-2
d_gene: -
j_gene: TRBJ2-7
abundance: -
CDR3aa: CASSLVRGTYEQYF
CDR3nt: TGTGCCAGCAGCTTAGTTCGGGGCACCTACGAGCAGTACTTC

v_gene: TRBV5-1
d_gene: -
j_gene: TRBJ2-2
abundance: -
CDR3aa: CASSLTGAGTGELFF
CDR3nt: TGCGCCAGCAGCTTGACGGGAGCCGGTACCGGGGAGCTGTTTTTT

v_gene: TRBV21-1
d_gene: -
j_gene: TRBJ1-6
abundance: -
CDR3aa: CASSKERTGGDSPLHF
CDR3nt: TGTGCCAGCAGCAAAGAGAGGACAGGGGGCGATTCACCCCTCCACTTT

v_gene: TRBV11-3
d_gene: -
j_gene: TRBJ2-7
abundance: once
CDR3aa: CASSLVRVPRSDITYEQYF
CDR3nt: TGTGCCAGCAGCTTAGTACGGGTCCCTAGGTCCGATATAACCTACGAGCAGTACTTC

v_gene: TRBV27
d_gene: -
j_gene: TRBJ1-4
abundance: -
CDR3aa: CASSSQGVATNEKLFF
CDR3nt: TGTGCCAGCAGTTCACAGGGAGTTGCAACTAATGAAAAACTGTTTTTT

v_gene: TRBV7-8
d_gene: -
j_gene: TRBJ1-1
abundance: once
CDR3aa: CASSQRLGDEAFF
CDR3nt: TGTGCCAGCAGCCAGCGTCTTGGGGATGAAGCTTTCTTT

v_gene: TRBV5-1
d_gene: -
j_gene: TRBJ1-1
abundance: once
CDR3aa: CASSFGTADTEAFF
CDR3nt: TGCGCCAGCAGCTTCGGGACTGCCGACACTGAAGCTTTCTTT

v_gene: TRBV4-1
d_gene: -
j_gene: TRBJ1-1
abundance: few
CDR3aa: CASSRIQANTEAFF
CDR3nt: TGCGCCAGCAGCCGCATACAGGCGAACACTGAAGCTTTCTTT

v_gene: TRBV5-1
d_gene: -
j_gene: TRBJ2-7
abundance: -
CDR3aa: CASSLAGGTIPYEQYF
CDR3nt: TGCGCCAGCAGCTTGGCCGGGGGGACAATCCCCTACGAGCAGTACTTC

v_gene: TRBV4-3
d_gene: -
j_gene: TRBJ1-2
abundance: once
CDR3aa: CASSQGGRGNYGYTF
CDR3nt: TGCGCCAGCAGCCAAGGGGGAAGGGGGAACTATGGCTACACCTTC

v_gene: TRBV7-2
d_gene: -
j_gene: TRBJ2-3
abundance: -
CDR3aa: CASSFQGGGTDTQYF
CDR3nt: TGTGCCAGCAGCTTCCAGGGCGGGGGCACAGATACGCAGTATTTT

v_gene: TRBV28
d_gene: -
j_gene: TRBJ2-2
abundance: -
CDR3aa: CASSSATMKNTGELFF
CDR3nt: TGTGCCAGCAGTTCAGCGACAATGAAGAACACCGGGGAGCTGTTTTTT

v_gene: TRBV6-5
d_gene: -
j_gene: TRBJ1-2
abundance: -
CDR3aa: CASSNNRMDYGYTF
CDR3nt: TGTGCCAGCAGTAATAACAGGATGGACTATGGCTACACCTTC

v_gene: TRBV29-1
d_gene: TRBD2
j_gene: TRBJ2-3
abundance: few
CDR3aa: CSLPREGNTDTQYF
CDR3nt: TGCAGCCTCCCGAGGGAGGGGAACACAGATACGCAGTATTTT